This T cell receptor (beta chain) was recovered during a study of cytomegalovirus exposure and HLA in healthy donors. Trimming took off 1 base at V and 4 bases at J, with 17 bases between the two ends. The CDR3 runs 17 residues. Germline CDR1 SGHDN, CDR2 FVKESK. With respect to this clone: The target antigen is unknown.

PCR amplification relied on 60 Vbeta primers (plus 13 Jbeta primers). Profiling relied on immunoSEQ multiplex PCR, and the TCRdb table lists in-frame clones only, not all of them. The sample lists fewer than 35,000 clones; approximately 90% were seen once. General study points: Further analysis was carried out later, and it showed several of the most significant clusters appearing linked to common viral pathogens.

The J gene is TRBJ2-1, the V gene TRBV14, with D perhaps TRBD2 (7 bases). The source of this sequence is a boy younger than 18 in good health and CMV-seronegative. What was sequenced was PBMCs. The CDR3 spells CASSQASGGPTYNEQFF. The CDR3 DNA reads as TGTGCCAGCAGCCAAGCGTCCGGGGGGCCTACTTACAATGAGCAGTTCTTC. Combining the CDR3 with reference TRBV14 and TRBJ2-1 gives the whole variable domain EAGVTQFPSHSVIEKGQTVTLRCDPISGHDNLYWYRRVMGKEIKFLLHFVKESKQDESGMPNNRFLAERTGGTYSTLKVQPAELEDSGVYFCASSQASGGPTYNEQFFGPGTRLTVL.